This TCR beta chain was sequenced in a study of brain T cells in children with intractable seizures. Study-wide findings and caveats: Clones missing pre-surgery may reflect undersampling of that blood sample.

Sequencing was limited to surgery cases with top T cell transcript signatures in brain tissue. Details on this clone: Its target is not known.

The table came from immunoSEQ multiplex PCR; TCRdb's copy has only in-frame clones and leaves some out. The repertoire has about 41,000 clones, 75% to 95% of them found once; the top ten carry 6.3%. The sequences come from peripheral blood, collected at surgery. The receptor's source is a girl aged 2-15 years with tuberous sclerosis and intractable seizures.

The CDR3 DNA sequence: TGTGCCAGCACCGCAAATGGGAATGGCCCAGAGACCCAGTACTTC. Its translation is CASTANGNGPETQYF. The chain couples TRBV6-5 to TRBJ2-5; D is undetermined. There are 15 residues in the CDR3. Trimming shortened V by 7 bases and J by 4 bases, and 19 bases separated the two germline ends. Germline V CDR1 and CDR2: MNHEY, SVGAGI.